This T cell receptor beta chain is from a study of CD8+CD57+ T cells in acquired aplastic anemia. Across the study: Sorted CD4+ plus CD8+ cells gave DNA averaging roughly 3.5 ug. Reads per healthy sample averaged roughly 9.9 million (CD4+) and 11 million to 13 million (CD8+).

The template for TCR beta VDJ and CDR3 sequence profiling was genomic DNA. MiXCR, applied by TCRdb to the reads, yields one record per CDR3 protein. The sample lists about 220,000 distinct CDR3 sequences, almost 35% occurring once. The CDR3 runs 15 residues. The V and J ends lost 6 bases and 0 bases, in that order; junction bases with no gene match: 6. CDR1 and CDR2 from the germline V gene are SNHLY and FYNNEI. This clonotype showed up many times. The TCR sequence derives from a human donor in good health, serving as a control. This chain connects TRBV2 to TRBJ2-7, with 9 positions matching TRBD1. The sample consisted of sorted CD4+, CD8+, or CD8+CD57+ T cells (not recorded which) from PBMCs. In nucleotides, the CDR3 is TGTGCCAGCAGAAGAGGGGGACAGGGCTCCTACGAGCAGTACTTC. Its translation: CASRRGGQGSYEQYF.